These 25 T cell receptor beta chains were sequenced from one sample in a study of shared clonotypes between healthy human individuals (dated by TCRdb to 2020 to 2022). For the CD8 naive samples, CD45RO-negative cells were positively selected for CCR7, yielding a CD45RA+CCR7+ population from which TemRA cells were excluded. Libraries were constructed by the immunoSEQ multiplex PCR assay. TCRdb took over this immuneACCESS table, retaining in-frame rearrangements with V and J assigned. Such tables are incomplete; in checked studies, under half of the missing clones stem from an unresolved V gene, and the remainder is unexplained. The sample yields around 1.9 million clones; 90% to 95% were counted once. The ten largest clones take up more than 1.5% of the sample. The sample was naive CD8+ T cells from PBMCs. According to the study, the label for this sample's cell subset or site signals: CD45RA+CCR7+. The origin of the receptors is a man aged 18 to 29 in good health. Some clones in this sample may be carry-over from other donors' samples.

Worth noting for this clone: The sample contains more than one DNA sequence encoding this CDR3. The chain employs TRBV27 and TRBJ2-7; TRBD2 aligns across 7 bases. Germline loops: CDR1 MNHEY, CDR2 SMNVEV (reference sequence). The CDR3 length is 14 residues. V lost 2 bases and J lost 2; bases outside the gene matches: 3. The CDR3 nucleotides read TGTGCCAGCAGTTTAGCGGGAGCTACCTACGAGCAGTACTTC. It yields the protein CASSLAGATYEQYF.

V and J are TRBV13 and TRBJ1-1, with a tentative D call TRBD1 (6 bases). The V gene lost 5 bases and the J gene lost 0 bases, with 10 bases spanning the gap. CDR1 and CDR2 (germline): PRHDT, FYEKMQ (reference sequence). The CDR3 length is 14 residues. The CDR3 reads CASSRQEMNTEAFF. CDR3 nucleotide sequence: TGTGCCAGCAGCCGACAGGAGATGAACACTGAAGCTTTCTTT.

This rearrangement joins TRBV7-8 to TRBJ2-1; D gene unclear. This CDR3 is 18 amino acids long. Trimming pared 1 base from V and 0 bases from J, leaving 16 bases between. Germline V CDR1 and CDR2: SGHVS, FQNEAQ. CDR3: CASSLGLLGASSYNEQFF. The CDR3 region has the DNA TGTGCCAGCAGCTTAGGATTATTGGGCGCCAGCTCCTACAATGAGCAGTTCTTC.

The chain combines TRBV5-1 with TRBJ2-4; 8 nucleotides line up with TRBD1. The CDR3 is 16 amino acids. The germline V gene has CDR1 SGHRS and CDR2 YFSETQ. Trimming at V came to 4 bases and at J to 1 base, leaving 7 bases not matched to a gene. The CDR3: CASSPWTGRAKNIQYF. The CDR3 DNA follows: TGCGCCAGCAGCCCCTGGACAGGGAGGGCCAAAAACATTCAGTACTTC.

This clone was seen once. The CDR3 sequence is CASSLRHTGAYEQYF. The CDR3 DNA reads TGCGCCAGCAGCTTAAGGCACACGGGGGCCTACGAGCAGTACTTC. V and J are TRBV5-1 and TRBJ2-7, with D tentatively TRBD2 (6 bases). Germline CDR1 is SGHRS and CDR2 is YFSETQ. The CDR3 totals 15 residues. V lost 2 bases to trimming and J lost 2 bases, with 14 bases between them.

This clone was seen only once. V is TRBV7-6 and J is TRBJ2-1; TRBD2 matches 7 bases. CDR1 and CDR2 (germline): SGHVS, FNYEAQ. Unmatched junction bases numbered 5, after V lost 0 bases and J lost 0 bases. The CDR3 covers 17 residues. The CDR3 protein is CASSLALAEFSYNEQFF. CDR3 nucleotide sequence: TGTGCCAGCAGCTTAGCCCTAGCGGAGTTCTCCTACAATGAGCAGTTCTTC.

V gene TRBV4-1 combines with J gene TRBJ2-1; 8 bases are a match to TRBD2. There are 16 residues in the CDR3. Germline CDR1 reads MGHRA; CDR2 reads YSYEKL. The V and J ends lost 3 bases and 6 bases, in that order; junction bases with no gene match: 10. CDR3 loop: CASSHHPAGAGNEQFF. The CDR3 DNA is TGCGCCAGCAGCCACCACCCAGCGGGAGCGGGCAATGAGCAGTTCTTC.

The chain recombines TRBV13 with TRBJ2-2, with D unresolved. V lost 1 base, J lost 4 bases, and 13 bases lay in between. The CDR3 extends over 16 amino acids. CDR1 is PRHDT and CDR2 is FYEKMQ in the germline V gene (reference sequence). Written as DNA, the CDR3 is TGTGCCAGCAGCTTAGACGCCCGGTGGGGCACCGGGGAGCTGTTTTTT. Amino acids: CASSLDARWGTGELFF.

J is TRBJ1-1 and V is TRBV4-3, with a weak D call TRBD1 (6 bases). Germline V lookup: CDR1 LGHNA, CDR2 YSLEER. The length of the CDR3 is 15 residues. Between the trimmed V and J ends, which lost 0 bases and 4 bases, there was a span of 12 bases. The CDR3 loop is CASSQERRGATEAFF. The DNA of the CDR3 is TGCGCCAGCAGCCAAGAAAGACGGGGGGCCACTGAAGCTTTCTTT.

With respect to this clone: In the same sample, other DNA sequences code for this CDR3. V usage is TRBV9 and J usage is TRBJ1-1; tentatively, D is TRBD1 (5 bases). CDR1 and CDR2 (germline): SGDLS, YYNGEE. With 5 bases removed from V and 5 bases from J, the gap between germline ends came to 10 bases. The CDR3 has 12 residues. The CDR3 here is CASSRGGTEAFF. The CDR3 region has the DNA TGTGCCAGCAGTCGGGGGGGAACTGAAGCTTTCTTT.

V is TRBV6-1 and J is TRBJ2-7; D might be TRBD1 (5 bases). Trimming took off 8 bases at V and 2 bases at J, with 16 bases between the two ends. The CDR3 loop spans 14 amino acids. Germline assignment: CDR1 MNHNS and CDR2 SASEGT. CDR3 DNA: TGTGCCAGCCGACCCAGGGCGTGGGCCTACGAGCAGTACTTC. It encodes CASRPRAWAYEQYF.

The chain carries TRBV11-2 and TRBJ2-3; D may correspond to TRBD1 or TRBD2 (5 bases each). CDR3 length equals 15 residues. V dropped 1 base and J dropped 5 bases, with 13 bases sitting between them. Germline V gene lookup returns CDR1 SGHAT and CDR2 FQNNGV. The CDR3 protein is CASSLGGRRQDTQYF. CDR3 DNA: TGTGCCAGCAGCTTAGGGGGACGACGACAAGATACGCAGTATTTT. Drawing the rest from reference TRBV11-2 and TRBJ2-3, the complete variable domain is EAGVAQSPRYKIIEKRQSVAFWCNPISGHATLYWYQQILGQGPKLLIQFQNNGVVDDSQLPKDRFSAERLKGVDSTLKIQPAKLEDSAVYLCASSLGGRRQDTQYFGPGTRLTVL.

The gene calls are TRBV28 and TRBJ1-2; unclear D gene. The V end was cut by 6 bases, the J end by 3 bases, with 23 bases between. Germline-derived CDR1 and CDR2 are MDHEN and SYDVKM. The CDR3 has 17 residues. CDR3 region: CASSPYPTDPGYYGYTF. CDR3 DNA sequence: TGTGCCAGCAGCCCATACCCAACAGACCCCGGGTACTATGGCTACACCTTC.

This clone is a singleton in its sample. The V call is TRBV5-5, the J call TRBJ2-1; D perhaps matches TRBD2 (6 bases). The germline gives CDR1 SGHKS, CDR2 YYEKEE (reference sequence). The CDR3 is made up of 16 amino acids. V lost 5 bases and J 0 bases, leaving 15 bases between the germline ends. The CDR3 sequence is CASRTGLRSSYNEQFF. CDR3 DNA: TGTGCCAGCAGAACGGGACTCAGGAGCTCCTACAATGAGCAGTTCTTC.

A remark on this clone: The same CDR3 also results from other DNA sequences found in this sample. The CDR3 DNA reads as TGTGCCAGCAGTTCCCGGGACACCTACAATGAGCAGTTCTTC. Translation gives CASSSRDTYNEQFF. The V gene is TRBV27, the J gene TRBJ2-1; perhaps TRBD1 as D (6 bases). The CDR3 runs to 14 residues. Trimming took off 4 bases at V and 2 bases at J, with 9 bases between the two ends. Germline V lookup: CDR1 MNHEY, CDR2 SMNVEV (reference sequence).

The chain joins TRBV28 to TRBJ1-4; maybe TRBD1 (5 bases). The ends were cut back, 4 bases at V and 8 bases at J, with 17 bases in the middle. This CDR3 region has 15 residues. The germline CDR1 and CDR2 sequences are MDHEN and SYDVKM. The CDR3 nucleotides read TGTGCCAGCAGTTACGGACGGAGGAGGGGAGAAAAACTGTTTTTT. Protein sequence: CASSYGRRRGEKLFF. Filled out from reference TRBV28 and TRBJ1-4, the complete variable domain reads DVKVTQSSRYLVKRTGEKVFLECVQDMDHENMFWYRQDPGLGLRLIYFSYDVKMKEKGDIPEGYSVSREKKERFSLILESASTNQTSMYLCASSYGRRRGEKLFFGSGTQLSVL.

The V gene is TRBV7-9, the J gene TRBJ2-3, with unresolved D. With 4 bases removed from V and 0 bases from J, the gap between germline ends came to 14 bases. Germline loops: CDR1 SEHNR, CDR2 FQNEAQ (reference sequence). The CDR3 has 16 residues. The CDR3 loop reads CASSSTPTQSTDTQYF. CDR3 nucleotides: TGTGCCAGCAGCTCGACCCCAACGCAGAGCACAGATACGCAGTATTTT.

This clone was seen more than once but under ten times. J is TRBJ1-5 and V is TRBV4-2; TRBD1 might be the D (6 bases). The ends were cut back, 4 bases at V and 7 bases at J, with 14 bases in the middle. The CDR3 has 14 residues. Germline values: CDR1 LGHNA, CDR2 YNFKEQ. The CDR3 loop is CASSPRQEGQPQHF. In nucleotides, the CDR3 is TGTGCCAGCAGCCCCAGACAGGAGGGGCAGCCCCAGCATTTT.

The chain employs TRBV7-9 and TRBJ2-1; perhaps D is TRBD1 or TRBD2 (5 bases each). The germline CDR1 and CDR2 sequences are SEHNR and FQNEAQ (reference sequence). The CDR3 has 14 amino acids. The V gene lost 1 base and the J gene lost 6 bases, with 10 bases spanning the gap. The CDR3 sequence is CASSLGDHFNEQFF. In nucleotides, the CDR3 is TGTGCCAGCAGCTTAGGGGACCACTTCAATGAGCAGTTCTTC.

This clone was observed once. The rearrangement joins TRBV18 to TRBJ2-5; 7 bases are shared with TRBD2. This CDR3 is 15 amino acids long. V lost 0 bases and J lost 4; bases outside the gene matches: 5. Germline assignment: CDR1 KGHSH and CDR2 LQKENI. The CDR3 DNA is TGTGCCAGCTCACCACCGGGAGGGGTGATAGAGACCCAGTACTTC. Translating gives CASSPPGGVIETQYF.

V usage is TRBV19 and J usage is TRBJ2-1; 9 nucleotides align to TRBD1. This CDR3 region has 16 residues. The V and J ends lost 7 bases and 2 bases, in that order; junction bases with no gene match: 9. Germline CDR1 is LNHDA and CDR2 is SQIVND (reference sequence). CDR3 loop: CASKVDRGVPYNEQFF. DNA for the CDR3: TGTGCCAGTAAAGTCGACAGGGGGGTCCCCTACAATGAGCAGTTCTTC.

The rearrangement links TRBV6-1 to TRBJ1-2; possibly TRBD1 for D (5 bases). The CDR3 loop spans 16 amino acids. Germline CDR1 MNHNS, CDR2 SASEGT. Trimming took off 0 bases at V and 3 bases at J, with 14 bases between the two ends. CDR3: CASSEAGGNTDYGYTF. DNA for the CDR3: TGTGCCAGCAGTGAAGCGGGGGGTAACACGGACTATGGCTACACCTTC.

This sequence joins TRBV28 and TRBJ1-5, with D possibly being TRBD1 (5 bases). V was cut by 4 bases and J by 4 bases, with 23 bases left in between. The CDR3 sequence is 18 residues long. CDR1 is MDHEN, CDR2 SYDVKM, per germline. CDR3 DNA: TGTGCCAGCAGTTCCCTTGATACCCAGGGTTGGGGAAATCAGCCCCAGCATTTT. Protein product: CASSSLDTQGWGNQPQHF.

The J gene is TRBJ2-1, the V gene TRBV19; D possibly matches TRBD1 or TRBD2 (5 bases each). The V and J ends lost 6 bases and 9 bases respectively, with 18 bases between them. Germline-derived CDR1 and CDR2 are LNHDA and SQIVND (reference sequence). CDR3 size: 14 residues. CDR3 residues: CASSHMGRAGEQFF. The CDR3, as DNA: TGTGCCAGTAGCCACATGGGGCGTGCGGGTGAGCAGTTCTTC.

In DNA form, the CDR3 reads TGTGCCAGCAGTCCAACCCGAGGGACAGGCAGGCTCGATGAGCAGTTCTTC. This gives the protein CASSPTRGTGRLDEQFF. This chain connects TRBV27 to TRBJ2-1; 8 bases are shared with TRBD1. Trimming removed 5 bases from V and 8 bases from J; junction bases left unmatched: 17. The CDR3 is 17 residues long. Germline CDR1 MNHEY, CDR2 SMNVEV (reference sequence).